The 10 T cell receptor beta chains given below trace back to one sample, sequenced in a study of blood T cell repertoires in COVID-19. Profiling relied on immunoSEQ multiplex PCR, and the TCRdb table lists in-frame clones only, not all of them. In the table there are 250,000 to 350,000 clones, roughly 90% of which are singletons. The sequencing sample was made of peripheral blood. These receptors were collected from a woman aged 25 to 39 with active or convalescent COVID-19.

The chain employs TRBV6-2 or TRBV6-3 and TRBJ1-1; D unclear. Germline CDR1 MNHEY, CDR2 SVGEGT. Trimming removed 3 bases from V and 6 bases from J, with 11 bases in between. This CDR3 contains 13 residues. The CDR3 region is CASSYQQSSEAFF. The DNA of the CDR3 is TGTGCCAGCAGTTATCAACAGAGTTCTGAAGCTTTCTTT.

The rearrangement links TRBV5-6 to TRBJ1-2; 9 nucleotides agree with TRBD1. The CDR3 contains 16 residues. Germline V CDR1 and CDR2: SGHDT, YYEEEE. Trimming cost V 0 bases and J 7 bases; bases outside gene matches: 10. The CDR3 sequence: CASSLERDRVVGGYTF. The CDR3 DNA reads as TGTGCCAGCAGCTTGGAGAGGGACAGGGTCGTCGGTGGCTACACCTTC.

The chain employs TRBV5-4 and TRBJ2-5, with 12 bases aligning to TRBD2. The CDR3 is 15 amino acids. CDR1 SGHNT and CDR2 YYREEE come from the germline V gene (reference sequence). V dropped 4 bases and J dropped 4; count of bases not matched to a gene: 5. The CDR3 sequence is CASSGWTSGAETQYF. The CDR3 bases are TGTGCCAGCAGCGGATGGACTAGCGGGGCAGAGACCCAGTACTTC.

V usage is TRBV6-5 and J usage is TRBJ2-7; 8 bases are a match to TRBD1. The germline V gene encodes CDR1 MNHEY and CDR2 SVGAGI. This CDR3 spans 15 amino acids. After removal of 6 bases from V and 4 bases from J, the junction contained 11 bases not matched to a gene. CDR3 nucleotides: TGTGCCAGCAGGGTAGACAGGGGATCGGGGTACGAGCAGTACTTC. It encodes CASRVDRGSGYEQYF.

The CDR3 protein is CASTRDSNNSPLHF. The CDR3 coding sequence is TGTGCCAGCACGAGGGACAGTAACAATTCACCCCTCCACTTT. This chain uses TRBV5-4 with TRBJ1-6, with TRBD1 matching over 7 bases. V shed 6 bases, J shed 7 bases, and the junction held 7 bases outside the gene matches. CDR3 length: 14 residues. From germline, CDR1 is SGHNT and CDR2 YYREEE (reference sequence).

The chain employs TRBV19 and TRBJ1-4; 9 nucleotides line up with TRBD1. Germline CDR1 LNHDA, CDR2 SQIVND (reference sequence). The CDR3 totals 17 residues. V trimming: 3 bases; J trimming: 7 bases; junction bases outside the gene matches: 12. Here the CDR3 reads CASSIEGQGRFREKLFF. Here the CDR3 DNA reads TGTGCCAGTAGTATTGAGGGACAGGGAAGATTTCGTGAAAAACTGTTTTTT.

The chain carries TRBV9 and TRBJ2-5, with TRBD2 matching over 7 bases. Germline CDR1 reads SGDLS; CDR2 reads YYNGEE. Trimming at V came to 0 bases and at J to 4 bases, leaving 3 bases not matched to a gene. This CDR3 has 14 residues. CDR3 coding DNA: TGTGCCAGCAGCGTAGGCCCGGGAGGAGAGACCCAGTACTTC. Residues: CASSVGPGGETQYF.

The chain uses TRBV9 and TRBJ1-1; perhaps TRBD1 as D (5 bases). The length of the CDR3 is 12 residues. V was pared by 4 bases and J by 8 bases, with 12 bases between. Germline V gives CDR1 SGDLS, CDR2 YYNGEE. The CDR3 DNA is TGTGCCAGCAGCTCTCCGGGACTCGAAGCTTTCTTT. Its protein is CASSSPGLEAFF.

CDR3 sequence (DNA): TGCAGCGTTGAAGGTCAGGTGAGGGATCGGACTGAAGCTTTCTTT. It translates to CSVEGQVRDRTEAFF. The rearrangement joins TRBV29-1 to TRBJ1-1; D not certain. Germline V gives CDR1 SQVTM, CDR2 ANQGSEA. Trimming took off 1 base at V and 5 bases at J, with 17 bases between the two ends. The CDR3 has 15 residues.

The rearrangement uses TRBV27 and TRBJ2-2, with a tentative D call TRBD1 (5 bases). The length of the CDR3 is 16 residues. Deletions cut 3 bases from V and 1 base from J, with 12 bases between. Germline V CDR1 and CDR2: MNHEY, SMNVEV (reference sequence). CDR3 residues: CASSFTGHKNTGELFF. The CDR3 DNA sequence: TGTGCCAGCAGTTTTACAGGACACAAGAACACCGGGGAGCTGTTTTTT.